This is a list of T cell receptor beta chains from one sample in a study of CD8 T cells in ankylosing spondylitis. TCRdb fed the 5' RACE reads into MiXCR, producing one record per CDR3 protein. The top ten clones hold approximately 15% of a sample with about 420,000 distinct CDR3 sequences, approximately 20% of them seen once. Input material: blood, either unsorted or a sorted T cell fraction (not recorded which). These receptors were obtained from a male donor with ankylosing spondylitis. Both conserved end residues are part of each CDR3. A D gene is named only where the DNA matches it firmly. Some rows mark clone size as missing; the rest say once, few, many or name a class of expanded clone.

CDR3 length	D gene	clone size	V gene	J gene	CDR3 DNA	CDR3 protein
16	TRBD2	few	TRBV7-6	TRBJ2-5	TGTGCCAGCAGTTCGCAGCCAGGACTAGCGGGGGAGACCCAGTACTTC	CASSSQPGLAGETQYF
12	NA	NA	TRBV20-1	TRBJ2-2	TGCAGTGCTAGTTTACGTGCCGGGGAGCTGTTTTTT	CSASLRAGELFF
16	TRBD1	NA	TRBV12-3/TRBV12-4	TRBJ2-5	TGTGCCAGCAGCACAGGACAGGGGGTCTCCCAAGAGACCCAGTACTTC	CASSTGQGVSQETQYF
15	TRBD2	NA	TRBV25-1	TRBJ2-2	TGTGCCAGCCCTGAAAGCGGGAGATTTAACGGGGAGCTGTTTTTT	CASPESGRFNGELFF
20	NA	NA	TRBV21-1	TRBJ2-7	TGTGCCAGCAGCAAATCCCTGAGTAGCGGGAGGGCCTATGATGCCTACGAGCAGTACTTC	CASSKSLSSGRAYDAYEQYF
20	TRBD2	NA	TRBV4-1	TRBJ2-1	TGCGCCAGCAGCCAGGCCCGGAATGCCCGGGGAGCGGGAGGGTTGGATGAGCAGTTCTTC	CASSQARNARGAGGLDEQFF
13	NA	NA	TRBV4-1	TRBJ1-1	TGCGCCAGCAACCAGGAGGGGGACACTGAAGCTTTCTTT	CASNQEGDTEAFF
14	TRBD2	few	TRBV7-9	TRBJ2-1	TGTGCCAGCAGCCTAGCGGAGATCTACAATGAGCAGTTCTTC	CASSLAEIYNEQFF
16	NA	NA	TRBV19	TRBJ2-1	TGTGCCAGTAGTATACCCGGGGCCAGGGAGAACAATGAGCAGTTCTTC	CASSIPGARENNEQFF
15	TRBD1	NA	TRBV28	TRBJ1-2	TGTGCCAGCAGTGCCACTGACAGGGGGCGGGGTGGCTACACCTTC	CASSATDRGRGGYTF
17	TRBD2	NA	TRBV7-2	TRBJ2-7	TGTGCCAGCAGCTTGGGGCCAACACAGGTAGCGGGGGGCGAGCAGTACTTC	CASSLGPTQVAGGEQYF
18	TRBD2	many	TRBV12-3/TRBV12-4	TRBJ2-1	TGTGCCAGCAGTCCCGAATATAGCGGGAGGGCTTACGACAATGAGCAGTTCTTC	CASSPEYSGRAYDNEQFF
15	TRBD1	few	TRBV5-1	TRBJ1-1	TGCGCCAGCAGCTGGGGACAGGGGGCATATACTGAAGCTTTCTTT	CASSWGQGAYTEAFF
16	NA	NA	TRBV7-8	TRBJ1-5	TGTGCCAGCAGCCCGCAAGCCGGGACATCGGAACAGCCCCAGCATTTT	CASSPQAGTSEQPQHF
14	TRBD1	few	TRBV20-1	TRBJ2-7	TGCAGTGCTAGTGGGACAGGGTCCTCCCACGAGCAGTACTTC	CSASGTGSSHEQYF
15	NA	NA	TRBV29-1	TRBJ2-1	TGCAGCGTACTACAGGGCCCCAGCTCCTACAATGAGCAGTTCTTC	CSVLQGPSSYNEQFF
15	NA	few	TRBV9	TRBJ1-3	TGTGCCAGCAGCGAGCGGACAGCTACTGGAAACACCATATATTTT	CASSERTATGNTIYF
15	NA	few	TRBV10-3	TRBJ1-5	TGTGCCATCAGTGAGTCCGGGACCTCAGGGCAGCCCCAGCATTTT	CAISESGTSGQPQHF
13	NA	few	TRBV4-2	TRBJ2-3	TGTGCCAGCAGCCGGGACCCCACAGATACGCAGTATTTT	CASSRDPTDTQYF
15	TRBD2	few	TRBV14	TRBJ2-1	TGTGCCAGCAGCCGCACTAGCGGCTCTAGCGCTGAGCAGTTCTTC	CASSRTSGSSAEQFF
14	NA	few	TRBV30	TRBJ2-3	TGTGCCTGGAGTGTAGTAGGGGGCACAGATACGCAGTATTTT	CAWSVVGGTDTQYF
14	NA	NA	TRBV18	TRBJ2-2	TGTGCCAGCTCACCACCGGAGGGGACCGGGGAGCTGTTTTTT	CASSPPEGTGELFF
14	NA	NA	TRBV27	TRBJ1-2	TGTGCCAGCAGTTTACACGCGGATGGCTATGGCTACACCTTC	CASSLHADGYGYTF
11	NA	NA	TRBV2	TRBJ2-1	TGTGCCAGCGGGACGTACTTAACTCCGTTCTTC	CASGTYLTPFF
17	TRBD2	NA	TRBV15	TRBJ2-5	TGTGCCACCAGCAGAGATCTAGCGGGAGATTCTGTGGAGACCCAGTACTTC	CATSRDLAGDSVETQYF
14	TRBD2	NA	TRBV19	TRBJ2-5	TGTGCCAGGCCTTCGGAGCGGGAGGGTGAGACCCAGTACTTC	CARPSEREGETQYF